This T cell receptor beta chain derives from a study of beta chain features in type 1 diabetes. Points from the study as a whole: Naive, central memory and Treg TCRB repertoires seemed to resemble each other more closely in patients than they did in healthy donors. cDNA sequencing could over-represent cells with high TCR expression. Across all four CD4+ subsets, people with type 1 diabetes showed modestly shorter TCRB CDR3s. When VDJ junctions were examined, type 1 diabetes patients showed fewer insertions and more deletions.

About this clone: No antigen is known for it.

The CDR3 spans 15 residues. The junction had 9 bases not matched to a gene; V was cut back by 6 bases and J by 2 bases. Per germline, CDR1 WNHNN and CDR2 SYGVQD (reference sequence). Expressed TCRB transcripts were sequenced because the entire RNA isolate underwent reverse transcription. Sequencing was performed with immunoSEQ multiplex PCR; in TCRdb, only in-frame clones are kept and a portion is missing. The sample consists of under 850,000 clones, about an eighth of them appearing once. Sorting with CD45RO/CCR7/CD25/CD127/CD95/CD27 yielded naive, central memory, regulatory and stem-like memory CD4+ cells.

This sequence joins TRBV10-1 and TRBJ1-1; 7 nucleotides match TRBD1. Sequences were obtained from naive CD4+ T cells from blood. This receptor was obtained from a man between 18 and 29 years old with type 1 diabetes. The CDR3 region is CASSQYRGLNTEAFF. CDR3 DNA sequence: TGCGCCAGCAGCCAATACAGGGGTCTCAACACTGAAGCTTTCTTT.